Sequencing of this T cell receptor beta chain was carried out in a study of shared clonotypes between healthy human individuals. Findings of the study overall: The four-donor shared clonotypes exceeded non-shared clonotypes in generation probability, with non-shared ones scoring lower. Rarefaction gave evidence that sorted-subset sequencing remained incomplete despite large depth.

This CDR3 is 14 amino acids long. After removal of 1 base from V and 2 bases from J, the junction contained 2 bases not matched to a gene. Germline V lookup: CDR1 SGHTA, CDR2 FQGNSA. The table lists this clone with a count of one. The antigen is unknown. Within the sample, other DNA sequences also encode this same CDR3. The repertoire was sequenced with immunoSEQ multiplex PCR; TCRdb's copy has only in-frame clones and lacks some. Among 550,000 to 800,000 clones listed, about 92% were seen once. The receptor's source is a young man in good health. Some clones in this sample may be carry-over from other donors' samples. Sequencing used memory CD8+ T cells from PBMCs. Indicated subset: CD45RO+ cells pooled with CCR7-negative TemRA cells. This rearrangement joins TRBV7-2 to TRBJ2-7; TRBD2 matches 7 bases. The CDR3 nucleotides are TGTGCCAGCAGCTTAGGTCTAGCGGCCTACGAGCAGTACTTC. Translated, it gives CASSLGLAAYEQYF.